This T cell receptor beta chain was found in a study of CD8 T cells in Susac syndrome. Germline values: CDR1 SQVTM, CDR2 ANQGSEA. This CDR3 has 12 amino acids. V was trimmed by 4 bases and J by 2 bases, leaving 9 bases between them. A quantity of roughly 0.5 to 1 ug RNA underwent reverse transcription using random hexamers. TCRdb reprocessed the immunoSEQ multiplex PCR reads with MiXCR, giving one entry per CDR3 protein. The table includes 200,000 or so distinct CDR3 sequences, approximately 96% detected once. From blood CD8+ and CD4+ T cells, the TCR beta chain was sequenced. This clonotype was seen once.

The receptor comes from a human donor with multiple sclerosis. The material sequenced was CD4+ T cells from PBMCs. The chain joins TRBV29-1 to TRBJ2-7; TRBD1 is a possible D gene (5 bases). CDR3 coding DNA: TGCAGCGTTGCAGGGTCCACCTACGAGCAGTACTTC. It yields the protein CSVAGSTYEQYF.